The subject of this entry is one T cell receptor (beta chain). Seattle enrolled patients during active infection and tracked them longitudinally. These data belong to a study of blood T cell repertoires in COVID-19. For the study at large: Both acute and convalescent COVID-19 samples were obtained from the United States, Italy and Spain. PBMCs, B-cell-depleted T cells, or T cells provided the cDNA or gDNA that made up the material.

Per the study methods: Estimation of nucleated cell counts relied on the amplification of reference gene primers. The assay was immunoSEQ multiplex PCR, and TCRdb's table has in-frame clones only and misses some. The DNA gave D and trimming, while V, J and clone size come from that table. The sample lists fewer than 300,000 clones; around 85% were seen once. The receptor was isolated from a human donor with COVID-19, enrolled during active disease. The donor label of this sample is uncertain. Sequencing input: peripheral blood.

The CDR3 region has the DNA TGTGCCAGCAGTTTACTCGGACTAGCGGGAGGGGGTGAGCAGTTCTTC. It translates to CASSLLGLAGGGEQFF. The chain carries TRBV27 and TRBJ2-1; 15 positions match TRBD2. V lost 2 bases, J lost 9 bases, and 5 bases stayed unmatched. Germline CDR1 is MNHEY and CDR2 is SMNVEV (reference sequence). The CDR3 sequence is 16 residues long.